This TCR beta chain was captured by sequencing in a study of regulatory T cells in long-lasting Graves disease. This clonotype showed up many times. From germline, CDR1 is SEHNR and CDR2 FQNEAQ (reference sequence). This CDR3 has 13 residues. Deletions cut 5 bases from V and 2 bases from J, with 9 bases between. Time point specified: newly diagnosed GD, antithyroid drugs for less than 3 months. PBMC RNA served as the TCR library source. In building TCR beta libraries, iRepertoire HTBI primers were used together with Arm-PCR of CDR3 regions. TCRdb fed the multiplex PCR reads into MiXCR, producing one record per CDR3 protein. The repertoire holds approximately 270,000 distinct CDR3 sequences, with 15% to 20% as singletons. These data were likewise used in another study, on T cells in Graves' hyperthyroidism and ophthalmopathy. As that study records: Ophthalmopathy was told apart from stable hyperthyroidism by a 13 V-J model.

This TCR was recovered from a woman in her 30s with Graves disease. V usage is TRBV7-9 and J usage is TRBJ1-2; D gene uncertain. Specimen: peripheral blood mononuclear cells (PBMCs), collected at new diagnosis, from a patient treated with antithyroid drugs. CDR3 region: CASSRLLNYGYTF. The DNA for the CDR3 is TGTGCCAGCAGCCGCCTTCTGAACTATGGCTACACCTTC. Full variable domain (rest looked up from reference TRBV7-9 and TRBJ1-2): DTGVSQNPRHKITKRGQNVTFRCDPISEHNRLYWYRQTLGQGPEFLTYFQNEAQLEKSRLLSDRFSAERPKGSFSTLEIQRTEQGDSAMYLCASSRLLNYGYTFGSGTRLTVV.